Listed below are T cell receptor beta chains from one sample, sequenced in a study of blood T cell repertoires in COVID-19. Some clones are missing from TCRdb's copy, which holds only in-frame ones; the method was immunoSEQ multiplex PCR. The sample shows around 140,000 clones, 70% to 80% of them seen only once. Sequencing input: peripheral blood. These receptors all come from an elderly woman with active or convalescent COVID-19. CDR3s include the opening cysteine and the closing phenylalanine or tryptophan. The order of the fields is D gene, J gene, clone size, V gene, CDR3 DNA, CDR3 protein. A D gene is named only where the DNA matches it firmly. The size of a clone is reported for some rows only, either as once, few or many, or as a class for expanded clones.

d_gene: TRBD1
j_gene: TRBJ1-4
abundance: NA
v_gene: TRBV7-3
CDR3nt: TGTGCCAGCAGCCTCCCAGGGGGTGGCGAAAAACTGTTTTTT
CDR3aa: CASSLPGGGEKLFF

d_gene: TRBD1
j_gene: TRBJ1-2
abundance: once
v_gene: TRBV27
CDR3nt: TGTGCCAGCAGAAGCGACGGGACAGTAGTCATGAATGGCTACACCTTC
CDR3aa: CASRSDGTVVMNGYTF

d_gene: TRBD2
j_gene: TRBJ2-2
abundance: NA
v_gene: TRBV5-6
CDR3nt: TGTGCCAGCAGCTTGGGCAGCGGGGGGGCCGTCGGGGAGCTGTTTTTT
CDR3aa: CASSLGSGGAVGELFF

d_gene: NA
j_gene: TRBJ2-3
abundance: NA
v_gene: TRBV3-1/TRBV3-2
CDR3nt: TGTGCCAGCAGCCCCCATAGCACAGATACGCAGTATTTT
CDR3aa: CASSPHSTDTQYF

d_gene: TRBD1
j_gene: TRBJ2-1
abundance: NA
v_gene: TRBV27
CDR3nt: TGTGCCAGCAGTCCCCGCCCAGGACAGGCTCGACCGCAGTTCTTC
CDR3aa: CASSPRPGQARPQFF

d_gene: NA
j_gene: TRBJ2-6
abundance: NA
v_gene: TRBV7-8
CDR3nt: TGTGCCAGCAGCCCATTCTCTGGGGCCAACGTCCTGACTTTC
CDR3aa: CASSPFSGANVLTF

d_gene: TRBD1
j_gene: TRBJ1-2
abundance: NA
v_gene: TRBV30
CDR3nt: TGTGCCTGGAGTGTAGGCCAGGGGGTCTATGGCTACACCTTC
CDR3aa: CAWSVGQGVYGYTF

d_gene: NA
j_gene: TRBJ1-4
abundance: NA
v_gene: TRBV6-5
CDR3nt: TGTGCCAGCAGAAGTCCCTATTCAACTAATGAAAAACTGTTTTTT
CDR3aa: CASRSPYSTNEKLFF

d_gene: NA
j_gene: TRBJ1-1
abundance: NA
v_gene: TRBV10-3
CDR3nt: TGTGCCATCAGTGATCTAGCGGCAGGGGAAGCTTTCTTT
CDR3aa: CAISDLAAGEAFF

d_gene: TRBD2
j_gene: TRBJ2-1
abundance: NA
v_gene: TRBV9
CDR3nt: TGTGCCAGCAGCACGATAGCGGGGGCGCTGGGGAATGAGCAGTTCTTC
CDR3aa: CASSTIAGALGNEQFF

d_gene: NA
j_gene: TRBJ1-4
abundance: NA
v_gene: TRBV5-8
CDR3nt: TGTGCCAGCACAAAAAAGGGGGTTTCGACTAATGAAAAACTGTTTTTT
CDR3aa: CASTKKGVSTNEKLFF

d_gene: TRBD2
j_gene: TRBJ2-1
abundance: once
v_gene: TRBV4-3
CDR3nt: TGCGCCAGCAGCCAAGATCCCCCCCCTAGCGGGGGTCGCTCCTACAATGAGCAGTTCTTC
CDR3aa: CASSQDPPPSGGRSYNEQFF

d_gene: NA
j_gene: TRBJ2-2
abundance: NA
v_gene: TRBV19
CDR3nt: TGTGCCAGCGCCGGACAGAGCAACACCGGGGAGCTGTTTTTT
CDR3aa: CASAGQSNTGELFF

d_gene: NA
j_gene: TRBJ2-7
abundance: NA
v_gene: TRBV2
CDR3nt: TGTGCCAGCAGTGAAGCTAGAACGTCTCCCCTTTACGAGCAGTACTTC
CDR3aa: CASSEARTSPLYEQYF

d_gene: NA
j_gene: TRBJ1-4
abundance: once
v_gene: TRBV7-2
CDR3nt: TGTGCCAGCAGCCCCGGGGGGCTCTCCGAAAAACTGTTTTTT
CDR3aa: CASSPGGLSEKLFF

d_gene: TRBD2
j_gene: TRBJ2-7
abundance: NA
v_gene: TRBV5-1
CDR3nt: TGCGCCAGCAGCTCGGGACTATACGGCAACGAGCAGTACTTC
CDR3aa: CASSSGLYGNEQYF

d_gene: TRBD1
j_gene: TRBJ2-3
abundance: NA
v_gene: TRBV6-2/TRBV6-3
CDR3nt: TGTGCCAGCAGTTACGGGACAGGGGTATTGGATACGCAGTATTTT
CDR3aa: CASSYGTGVLDTQYF

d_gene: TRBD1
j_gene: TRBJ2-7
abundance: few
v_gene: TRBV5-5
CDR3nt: TGTGCCAGCAGGAAAACGACAGGGGCACCTGACGAGCAGTACTTC
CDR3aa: CASRKTTGAPDEQYF

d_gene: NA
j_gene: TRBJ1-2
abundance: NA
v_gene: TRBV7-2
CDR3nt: TGTGCCAGCAGCCCAGCGGGGTTAGGGTATGGCTACACCTTC
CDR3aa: CASSPAGLGYGYTF

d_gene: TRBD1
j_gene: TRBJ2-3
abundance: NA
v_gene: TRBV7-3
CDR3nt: TGTGCCAGCAGCACCGGGACAGGGACCACAGATACGCAGTATTTT
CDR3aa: CASSTGTGTTDTQYF

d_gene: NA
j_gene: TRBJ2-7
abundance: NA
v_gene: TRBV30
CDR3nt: TGTGCCTGGAGTGTAGGGGGGGGAAAGTACTTC
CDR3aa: CAWSVGGGKYF

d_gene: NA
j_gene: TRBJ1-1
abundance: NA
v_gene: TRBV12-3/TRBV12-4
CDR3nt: TGTGCCAGCAGTCAGGGTATCACTGAAGCTTTCTTT
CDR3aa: CASSQGITEAFF

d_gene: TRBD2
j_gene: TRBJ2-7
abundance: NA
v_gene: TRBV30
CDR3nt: TGTGCCTGGAGACTAGCGGCCTCCTACGAGCAGTACTTC
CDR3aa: CAWRLAASYEQYF

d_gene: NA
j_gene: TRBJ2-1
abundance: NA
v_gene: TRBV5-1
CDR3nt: TGCGCCAGCAGCTTGGTTGTGGGCCATGAGCAGTTCTTC
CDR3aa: CASSLVVGHEQFF

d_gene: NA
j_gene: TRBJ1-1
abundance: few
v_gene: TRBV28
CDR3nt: TGTGCCAGCAGAGGAACCCAGGCCTTCAGGTCTTCTTTCTTT
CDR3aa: CASRGTQAFRSSFF

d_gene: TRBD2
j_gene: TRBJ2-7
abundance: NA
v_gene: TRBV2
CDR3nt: TGTGCCAGCGACCGACGGGGGGTGGGAGATTCCTACGAGCAGTACTTC
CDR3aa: CASDRRGVGDSYEQYF

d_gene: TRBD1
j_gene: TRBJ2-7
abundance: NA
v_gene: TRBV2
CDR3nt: TGTGCCAGCAGTCTTACAGGGGACGAGCAGTACTTC
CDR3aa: CASSLTGDEQYF

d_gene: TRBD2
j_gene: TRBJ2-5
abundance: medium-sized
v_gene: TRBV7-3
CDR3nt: TGTGCCAGCAGCTTAACCGGCCCGGCTAGCGGGATCCAAGAGACCCAGTACTTC
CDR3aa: CASSLTGPASGIQETQYF

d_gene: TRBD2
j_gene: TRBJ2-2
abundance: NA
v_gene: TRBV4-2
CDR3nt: TGTGCCAGCAGCCAAGATCAAAGCCGGACTAGCGGGGGGAACACCGGGGAGCTGTTTTTT
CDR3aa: CASSQDQSRTSGGNTGELFF

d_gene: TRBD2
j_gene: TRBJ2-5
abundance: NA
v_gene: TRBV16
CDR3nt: TGTGCCAGCAGCCTGAGGACTAGTGACGGTGAGACCCAGTACTTC
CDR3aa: CASSLRTSDGETQYF

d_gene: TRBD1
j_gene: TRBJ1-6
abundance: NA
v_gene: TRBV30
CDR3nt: TGTGCCGGGGACAGGGGCTCCTATAATTCACCCCTCCACTTT
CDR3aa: CAGDRGSYNSPLHF

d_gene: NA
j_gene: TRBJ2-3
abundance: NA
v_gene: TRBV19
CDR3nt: TGTGCCAGTAGTATATATGAGACTTTTGGCACAGATACGCAGTATTTT
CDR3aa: CASSIYETFGTDTQYF

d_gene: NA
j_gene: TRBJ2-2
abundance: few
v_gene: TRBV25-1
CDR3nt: TGTGCCAGCAGTGTGGGAGCAGGTACCGGGGAGCTGTTTTTT
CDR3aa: CASSVGAGTGELFF

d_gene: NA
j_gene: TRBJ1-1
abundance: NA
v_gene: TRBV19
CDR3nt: TGTGCCAGTAGGCTTATGCAGGGGTTTGAAGCTTTCTTT
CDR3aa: CASRLMQGFEAFF